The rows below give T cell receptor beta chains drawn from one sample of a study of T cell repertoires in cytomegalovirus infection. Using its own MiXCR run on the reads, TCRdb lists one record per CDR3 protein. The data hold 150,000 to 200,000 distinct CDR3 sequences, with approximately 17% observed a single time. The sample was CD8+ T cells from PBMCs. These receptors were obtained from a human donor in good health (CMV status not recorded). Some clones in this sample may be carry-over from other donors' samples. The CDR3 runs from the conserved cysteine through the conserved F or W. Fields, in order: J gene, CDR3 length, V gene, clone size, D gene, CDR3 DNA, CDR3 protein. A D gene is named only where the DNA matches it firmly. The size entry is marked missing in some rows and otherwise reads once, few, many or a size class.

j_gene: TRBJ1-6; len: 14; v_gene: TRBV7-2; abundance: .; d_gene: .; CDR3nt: TGTGCCAGCAGCTTAGGGGGGCGGTTATCACCCCTCCACTTT; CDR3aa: CASSLGGRLSPLHF
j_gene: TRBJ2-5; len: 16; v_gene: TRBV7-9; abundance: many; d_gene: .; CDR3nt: TGTGCCAGCAGCCCGAGCCGTGGGACGTCTCAAGAGACCCAGTACTTC; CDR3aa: CASSPSRGTSQETQYF
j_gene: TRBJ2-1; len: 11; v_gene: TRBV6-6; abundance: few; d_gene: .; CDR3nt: TGTGCCAGCAGGGTCTACAATGAGCAGTTCTTC; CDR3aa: CASRVYNEQFF
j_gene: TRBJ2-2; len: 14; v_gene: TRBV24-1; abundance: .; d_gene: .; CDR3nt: TGTGCCACCAGTCGTCGACACCTTTCCGGGGAGCTGTTTTTT; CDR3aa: CATSRRHLSGELFF
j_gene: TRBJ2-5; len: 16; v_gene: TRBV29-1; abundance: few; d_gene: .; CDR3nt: TGCAGCGTTGAAGGGGCCACAGGGCCGGCACAAGAGACCCAGTACTTC; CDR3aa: CSVEGATGPAQETQYF
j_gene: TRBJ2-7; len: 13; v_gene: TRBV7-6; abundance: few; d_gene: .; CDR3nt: TGTGCCAGCAGCCCGAGTAGGGGATACGAGCAGTACTTC; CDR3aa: CASSPSRGYEQYF
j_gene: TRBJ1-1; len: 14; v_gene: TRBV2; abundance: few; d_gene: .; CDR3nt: TGTGCCAGCAGTCAGGGGTTTGGATCGGATGAAGCTTTCTTT; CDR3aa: CASSQGFGSDEAFF
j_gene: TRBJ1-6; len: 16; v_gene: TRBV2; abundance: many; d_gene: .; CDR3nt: TGTGCCAGCTTTAAGGACTGGAGCTCCTATAATTCACCCCTCCACTTT; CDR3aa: CASFKDWSSYNSPLHF
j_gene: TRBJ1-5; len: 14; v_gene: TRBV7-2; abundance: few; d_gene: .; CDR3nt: TGTGCCAGCAGCTTAGGGGGAGGTGGGGAGCCCCAGCATTTT; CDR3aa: CASSLGGGGEPQHF
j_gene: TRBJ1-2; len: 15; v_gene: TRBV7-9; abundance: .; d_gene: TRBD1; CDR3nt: TGTGCCAGCAGCTCTGGGACAGCCTCTAACTATGGCTACACCTTC; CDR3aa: CASSSGTASNYGYTF
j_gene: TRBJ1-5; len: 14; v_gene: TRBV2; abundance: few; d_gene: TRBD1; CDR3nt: TGTGCCAGCAGTGTCGGGACAGGGAATCAGCCCCAGCATTTT; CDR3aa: CASSVGTGNQPQHF
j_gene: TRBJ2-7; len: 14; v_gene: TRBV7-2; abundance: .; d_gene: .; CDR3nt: TGTGCCAGCAGCATCCTGGGAAGCTCCTACGAGCAGTACTTC; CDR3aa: CASSILGSSYEQYF
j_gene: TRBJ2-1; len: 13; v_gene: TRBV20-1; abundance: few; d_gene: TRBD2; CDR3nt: TGCAGTGCTAGAGGGCGGGAGAATAGTGAGCAGTTCTTC; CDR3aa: CSARGRENSEQFF
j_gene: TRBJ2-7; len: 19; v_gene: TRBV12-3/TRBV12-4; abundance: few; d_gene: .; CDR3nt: TGTGCCAGCAGTTCCCACCTTAACCGGAAGGGGACAATCGCCTACAAGCAGTACTTC; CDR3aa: CASSSHLNRKGTIAYKQYF
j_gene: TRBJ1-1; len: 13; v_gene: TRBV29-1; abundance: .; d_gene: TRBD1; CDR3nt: TGCAGCACCCGGACAGGGGATTATACTGAAGCTTTCTTT; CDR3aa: CSTRTGDYTEAFF
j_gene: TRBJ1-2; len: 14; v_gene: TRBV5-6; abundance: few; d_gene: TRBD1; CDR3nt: TGTGCCAGCAGCGAGACAGGGGACGACTATGGCTACACCTTC; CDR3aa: CASSETGDDYGYTF
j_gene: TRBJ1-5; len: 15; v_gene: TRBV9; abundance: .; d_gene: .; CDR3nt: TGTGCCAGCAGCGGGGGGGGGGCGGGCAATCAGCCCCAGCATTTT; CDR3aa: CASSGGGAGNQPQHF
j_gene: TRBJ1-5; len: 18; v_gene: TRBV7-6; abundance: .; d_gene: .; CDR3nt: TGTGCCAGCAGCTTAGAGGATGGAATGGTCGGGGAAAATCAGCCCCAGCATTTT; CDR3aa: CASSLEDGMVGENQPQHF
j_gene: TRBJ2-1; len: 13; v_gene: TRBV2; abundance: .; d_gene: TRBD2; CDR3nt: TGTGCCAGCAGCGGACTAGGGTCGGGCGAGCAGTTCTTC; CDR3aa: CASSGLGSGEQFF
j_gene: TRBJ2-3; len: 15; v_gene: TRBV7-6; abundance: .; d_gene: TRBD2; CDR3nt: TGTGCCAGCAGCGTGACTAGCGGGGGCACAGATACGCAGTATTTT; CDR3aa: CASSVTSGGTDTQYF
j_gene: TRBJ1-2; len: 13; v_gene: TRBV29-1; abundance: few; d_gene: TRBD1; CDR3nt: TGCAGCGTTGCAGGACAGGGGGCCGCTGGCTACACCTTC; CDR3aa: CSVAGQGAAGYTF
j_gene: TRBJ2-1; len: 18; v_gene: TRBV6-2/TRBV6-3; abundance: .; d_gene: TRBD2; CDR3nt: TGTGCCAGCAGTGACCTCGATGGCTCTAGCGGGGGATACAATGAGCAGTTCTTC; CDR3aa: CASSDLDGSSGGYNEQFF
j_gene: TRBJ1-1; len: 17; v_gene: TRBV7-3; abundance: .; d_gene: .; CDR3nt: TGTGCCAGCAGCTTAGGTCCGGCCCATCAGGGGAACACTGAAGCTTTCTTT; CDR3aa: CASSLGPAHQGNTEAFF
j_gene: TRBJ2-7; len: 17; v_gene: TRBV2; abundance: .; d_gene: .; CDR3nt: TGTGCCAGCAACCAAGGATGGAGTCGACAGCCGAGCTACGAGCAGTACTTC; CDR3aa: CASNQGWSRQPSYEQYF
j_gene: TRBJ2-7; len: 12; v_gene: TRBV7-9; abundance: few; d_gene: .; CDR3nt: TGTGCCAGCAGCCAGGGGACGGGCGAGCAGTACTTC; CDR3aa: CASSQGTGEQYF
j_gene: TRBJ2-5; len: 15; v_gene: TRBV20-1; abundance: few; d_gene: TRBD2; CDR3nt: TGCAGTGCTAACTCTCGCGGGGGGCCCCAAGAGACCCAGTACTTC; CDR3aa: CSANSRGGPQETQYF
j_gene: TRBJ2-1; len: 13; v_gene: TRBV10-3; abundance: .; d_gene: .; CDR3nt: TGTGCCATCACCTCTACAGGTTACAATGAGCAGTTCTTC; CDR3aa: CAITSTGYNEQFF
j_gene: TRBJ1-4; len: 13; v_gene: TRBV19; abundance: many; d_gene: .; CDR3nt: TGTGCCAGTCAGAACAAAGAGTTCGGAAAACTGTTTTTT; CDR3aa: CASQNKEFGKLFF
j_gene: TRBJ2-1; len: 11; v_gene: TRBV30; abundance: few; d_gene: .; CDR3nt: TGTGCCTGGAGCTACACCCATGAGCAGTTCTTC; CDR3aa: CAWSYTHEQFF
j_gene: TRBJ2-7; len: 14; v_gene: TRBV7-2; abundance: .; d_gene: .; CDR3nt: TGTGCCAGCAGCTTCCCCGGGGTTTTAGACGAGCAGTACTTC; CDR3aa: CASSFPGVLDEQYF
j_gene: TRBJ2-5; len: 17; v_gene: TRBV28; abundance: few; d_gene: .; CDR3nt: TGTGCCAGCAGTTTGTTCCACCGGACCCGCCGGGGGGAGACCCAGTACTTC; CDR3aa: CASSLFHRTRRGETQYF
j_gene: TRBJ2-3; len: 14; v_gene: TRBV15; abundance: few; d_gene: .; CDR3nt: TGTGCCACAAAGCTTGAAGGGGGAGTCGGTACGCAGTATTTT; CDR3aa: CATKLEGGVGTQYF
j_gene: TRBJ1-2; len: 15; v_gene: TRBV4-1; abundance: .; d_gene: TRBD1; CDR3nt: TGCGCCAGCAGCCCGGGACAGCCAACTAACTATGGCTACACCTTC; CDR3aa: CASSPGQPTNYGYTF
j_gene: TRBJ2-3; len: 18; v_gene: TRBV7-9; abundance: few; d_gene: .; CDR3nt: TGTGCCAGCAGCCAGGGTTGGCGGGACACCAGAATGGGGAATACGCAGTATTTT; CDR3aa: CASSQGWRDTRMGNTQYF
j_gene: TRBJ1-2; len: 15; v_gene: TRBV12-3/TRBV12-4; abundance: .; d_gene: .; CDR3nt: TGTGCCAGCAGTTTAACCCGGGACGGCTCCTATGGCTACACCTTC; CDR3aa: CASSLTRDGSYGYTF
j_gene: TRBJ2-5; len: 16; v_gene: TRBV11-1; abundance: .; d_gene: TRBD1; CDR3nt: TGTGCCAGCAGCTTAGGCACCGGGACAGGGCAAGAGACCCAGTACTTC; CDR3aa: CASSLGTGTGQETQYF
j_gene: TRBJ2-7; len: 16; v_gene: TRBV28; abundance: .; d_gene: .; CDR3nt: TGTGCCAGCAGTTGGGGACAAGGGGTTAGCTCCTACGAGCAGTACTTC; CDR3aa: CASSWGQGVSSYEQYF
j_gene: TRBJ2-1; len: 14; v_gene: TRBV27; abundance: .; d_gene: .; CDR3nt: TGTGCCAGCAGTTTATCATCCTATCGACCTGAGCAGTTCTTC; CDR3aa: CASSLSSYRPEQFF
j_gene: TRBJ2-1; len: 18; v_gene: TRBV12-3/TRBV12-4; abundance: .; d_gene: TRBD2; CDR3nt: TGTGCCAGCAGTTTTCGGCGGGGGGGCTCGAGGACCTACAATGAGCAGTTCTTC; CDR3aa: CASSFRRGGSRTYNEQFF
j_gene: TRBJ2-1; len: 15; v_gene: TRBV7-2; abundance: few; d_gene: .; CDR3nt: TGTGCCAGCAGCTTAGGTGCGGACAGTTACAATGAGCAGTTCTTC; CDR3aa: CASSLGADSYNEQFF
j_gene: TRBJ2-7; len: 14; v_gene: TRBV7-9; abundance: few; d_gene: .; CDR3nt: TGTGCCAGCAGCCCAAGTCAGGGGCCCTTAGAGCAGTACTTC; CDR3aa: CASSPSQGPLEQYF
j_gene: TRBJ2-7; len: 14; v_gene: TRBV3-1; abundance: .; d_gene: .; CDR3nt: TGTGCCAGCAGCCAAGACGATGGGGCCTACGAGCAGTACTTC; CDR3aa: CASSQDDGAYEQYF
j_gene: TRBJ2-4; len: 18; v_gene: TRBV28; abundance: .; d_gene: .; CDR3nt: TGTGCCAGCAGCCCCGGGACCCGGAGTAGCCTAGCCAAAAACATTCAGTACTTC; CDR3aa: CASSPGTRSSLAKNIQYF
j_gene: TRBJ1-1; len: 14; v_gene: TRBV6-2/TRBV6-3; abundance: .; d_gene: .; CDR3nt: TGTGCCAGCAGTTACTCAGGACGGAACACTGAAGCTTTCTTT; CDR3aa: CASSYSGRNTEAFF
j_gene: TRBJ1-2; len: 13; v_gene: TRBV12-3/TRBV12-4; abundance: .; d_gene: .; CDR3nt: TGTGCCACGGACATGAATGAGGGCTATGGCTACACCTTC; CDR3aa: CATDMNEGYGYTF
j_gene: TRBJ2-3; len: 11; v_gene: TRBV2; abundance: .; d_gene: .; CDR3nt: TGTGCCAGCAGTGAAGGACGGTTTGGGTATTTT; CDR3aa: CASSEGRFGYF
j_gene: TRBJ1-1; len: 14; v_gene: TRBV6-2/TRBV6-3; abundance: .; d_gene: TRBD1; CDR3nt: TGTGCCAGCAGTCCCGGGACAGCCTTCACTGAAGCTTTCTTT; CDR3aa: CASSPGTAFTEAFF
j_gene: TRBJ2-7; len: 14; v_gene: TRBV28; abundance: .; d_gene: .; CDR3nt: TGTGCCAGCAGTTCGCGGGACACATTACGGGAGCAGTACTTC; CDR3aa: CASSSRDTLREQYF